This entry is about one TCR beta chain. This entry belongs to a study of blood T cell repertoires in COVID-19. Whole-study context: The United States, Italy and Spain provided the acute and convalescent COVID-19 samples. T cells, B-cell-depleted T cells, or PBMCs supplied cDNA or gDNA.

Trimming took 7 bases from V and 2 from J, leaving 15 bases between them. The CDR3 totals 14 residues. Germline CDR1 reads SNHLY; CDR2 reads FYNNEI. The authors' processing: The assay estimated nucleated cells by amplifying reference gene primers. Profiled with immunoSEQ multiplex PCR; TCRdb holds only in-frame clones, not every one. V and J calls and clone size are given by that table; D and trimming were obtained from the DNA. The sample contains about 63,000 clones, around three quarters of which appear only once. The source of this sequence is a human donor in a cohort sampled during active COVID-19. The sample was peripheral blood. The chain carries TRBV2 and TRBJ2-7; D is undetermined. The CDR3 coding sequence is TGTGCCAGCAAATCCCGAGGCAATACCTACGAGCAGTACTTC. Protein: CASKSRGNTYEQYF.